Following are 12 T cell receptor beta chains from one sample sequenced in a study of blood T cell repertoires in COVID-19. The assay was immunoSEQ multiplex PCR, and TCRdb's table has in-frame clones only and misses some. The sample includes approximately 62,000 clones, more than 80% of them seen just once. The sample was peripheral blood. The receptor set was obtained from a man at least 80 years old with acute or convalescent COVID-19.

The gene calls are TRBV30 and TRBJ1-2; possibly TRBD1 for D (5 bases). Between the trimmed V and J ends, which lost 1 base and 2 bases, there was a span of 14 bases. Germline V gene data show CDR1 as GTSNPN and CDR2 as SVGIG (reference sequence). This CDR3 spans 15 amino acids. The CDR3 nucleotides are TGTGCCTGGAGTGATGTAAGGGGCTGGAACTATGGCTACACCTTC. Residues: CAWSDVRGWNYGYTF.

The V gene is TRBV9, the J gene TRBJ2-7; maybe TRBD2 (6 bases). V lost 3 bases and J 1 base, leaving 11 bases between the germline ends. CDR1 and CDR2 (germline): SGDLS, YYNGEE. The length of the CDR3 is 14 residues. In DNA form, the CDR3 reads TGTGCCAGCAGCGCGGGGGAATCTTCCTACGAGCAGTACTTC. It specifies CASSAGESSYEQYF.

The chain combines TRBV9 with TRBJ2-1; TRBD1 might be the D (5 bases). The CDR3 has 12 amino acids. CDR1 is SGDLS and CDR2 is YYNGEE in the germline V gene. Trimming pared 7 bases from V and 4 bases from J, leaving 9 bases between. CDR3 residues: CASGRQYNEQFF. The CDR3 bases are TGTGCCAGCGGAAGACAGTACAATGAGCAGTTCTTC. Full variable domain (outside the CDR3, taken from reference TRBV9 and TRBJ2-1): DSGVTQTPKHLITATGQRVTLRCSPRSGDLSVYWYQQSLDQGLQFLIQYYNGEERAKGNILERFSAQQFPDLHSELNLSSLELGDSALYFCASGRQYNEQFFGPGTRLTVL.

Concerning this clone itself: The junction departs from germline at one end; a sequencing error may be responsible. This chain connects TRBV7-8 to TRBJ1-1; no reliable D call. This CDR3 has 15 amino acids. Germline V CDR1 and CDR2: SGHVS, FQNEAQ. The DNA of the CDR3 is TGTGCCAGCAGCCTAGCGCGGGGTCGGAACACTGAAGCTTTCTTT. Its protein product is CASSLARGRNTEAFF.

V is TRBV5-1 and J is TRBJ2-5; perhaps TRBD1 as D (6 bases). Germline V gene lookup returns CDR1 SGHRS and CDR2 YFSETQ. The CDR3 has 14 amino acids. V lost 4 bases to trimming and J lost 2 bases, with 12 bases between them. CDR3 in amino acids: CASSLDSNQETQYF. For the CDR3, the DNA is TGCGCCAGCAGCCTGGACAGCAATCAAGAGACCCAGTACTTC.

The V gene is TRBV27, the J gene TRBJ1-4, with TRBD1 as a possible D gene (6 bases). In germline, CDR1 is MNHEY, CDR2 SMNVEV (reference sequence). Trimming removed 11 bases from V and 6 bases from J, with 25 bases in between. This CDR3 contains 16 residues. The CDR3 bases are TGTGCCTCAAGACCGGGGGGGGCGGGGTTTTATGAAAAACTGTTTTTT. It specifies CASRPGGAGFYEKLFF.

The rearrangement joins TRBV19 to TRBJ2-5; 10 bases are shared with TRBD1. The CDR3 is made up of 15 amino acids. The V gene end was trimmed by 5 bases and the J gene end by 2 bases; junction bases not matched to a gene: 5. Germline values: CDR1 LNHDA, CDR2 SQIVND (reference sequence). CDR3: CASSLRQGAQETQYF. CDR3 coding DNA: TGTGCCAGTAGTCTTCGACAGGGGGCACAAGAGACCCAGTACTTC. Based on the CDR3 plus reference TRBV19 and TRBJ2-5, the full variable domain is DGGITQSPKYLFRKEGQNVTLSCEQNLNHDAMYWYRQDPGQGLRLIYYSQIVNDFQKGDIAEGYSVSREKKESFPLTVTSAQKNPTAFYLCASSLRQGAQETQYFGPGTRLLVL.

V and J are TRBV3-1 (or the pseudogene TRBV3-2) and TRBJ2-7, with a weak D call TRBD2 (5 bases). Germline V lookup: CDR1 LGHDT, CDR2 YNNKEL (reference sequence). Deletions cut 1 base from V and 7 bases from J, with 8 bases between. This CDR3 has 12 amino acids. The CDR3 sequence: CASSQGRREQYF. For the CDR3, the DNA is TGTGCCAGCAGCCAAGGCAGGAGGGAGCAGTACTTC.

The chain couples TRBV12-3 or TRBV12-4 to TRBJ1-5; D might be TRBD1 (5 bases). V gave up 7 bases and J gave up 5 bases, with 9 bases separating them. The CDR3 length is 12 residues. DNA of the CDR3: TGTGCCAGCACACCGGGGGATCAGCCCCAGCATTTT. This encodes CASTPGDQPQHF.

The chain joins TRBV27 to TRBJ1-2, with TRBD1 matching 10 bases. The germline V gene encodes CDR1 MNHEY and CDR2 SMNVEV (reference sequence). The length of the CDR3 is 14 residues. V was pared by 4 bases and J by 2 bases, with 1 base of the junction left unmatched. The CDR3: CASSWGQGNYGYTF. For the CDR3, the DNA is TGTGCCAGCAGTTGGGGACAGGGGAACTATGGCTACACCTTC.

This chain joins TRBV11-2 and TRBJ1-4; 7 bases are a match to TRBD1. CDR3 length equals 16 residues. In germline, CDR1 is SGHAT, CDR2 FQNNGV. The V gene end was trimmed by 5 bases and the J gene end by 8 bases; junction bases not matched to a gene: 14. The CDR3 sequence is CASSPASTGVGEKLFF. Written as DNA, the CDR3 is TGTGCCAGCAGCCCCGCGTCAACAGGGGTCGGAGAAAAACTGTTTTTT.

The gene calls are TRBV5-4 and TRBJ2-6; a weak D match, TRBD1 (6 bases). The CDR3 has 17 amino acids. V was shortened by 6 bases and J by 3 bases, with 19 bases between the two germline ends. CDR1 is SGHNT and CDR2 is YYREEE in the germline V gene (reference sequence). CDR3: CASTPGSGAVGANVLTF. The CDR3 nucleotides read TGTGCCAGCACCCCCGGATCAGGGGCGGTTGGGGCCAACGTCCTGACTTTC.